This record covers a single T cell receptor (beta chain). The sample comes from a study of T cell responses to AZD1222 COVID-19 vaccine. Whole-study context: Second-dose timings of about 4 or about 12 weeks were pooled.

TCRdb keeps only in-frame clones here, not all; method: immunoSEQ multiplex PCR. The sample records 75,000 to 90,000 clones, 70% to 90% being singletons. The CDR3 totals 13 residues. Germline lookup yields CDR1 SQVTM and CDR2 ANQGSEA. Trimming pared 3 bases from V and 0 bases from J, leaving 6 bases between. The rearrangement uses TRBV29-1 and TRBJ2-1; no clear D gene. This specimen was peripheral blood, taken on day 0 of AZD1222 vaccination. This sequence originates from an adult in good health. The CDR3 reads CSVERNSYNEQFF. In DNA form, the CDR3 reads TGCAGCGTTGAGCGCAACTCCTACAATGAGCAGTTCTTC.